This TCR beta chain was obtained from a study of shared clonotypes between healthy human individuals. A word on this clone: Its antigen is currently unknown.

CD45RO negativity and positive selection for CCR7 defined naive CD8 cells, a population that excluded terminally differentiated effector memory CD45RA+ cells. Study-level results: Sampling covered blood only; tissue repertoires likely differ.

V lost 8 bases to trimming and J lost 3 bases; unmatched junction nucleotides: 10. This CDR3 has 14 residues. CDR1 is MNHEY, CDR2 SMNVEV, per germline (reference sequence). Data came from immunoSEQ multiplex PCR; TCRdb stores just in-frame clones and leaves some out. The sample carries around 2,000,000 clones, roughly 94% recorded once. This clonotype was sampled from a young man in good health. The gene calls are TRBV27 and TRBJ2-7, with 7 bases aligning to TRBD2. The source material was naive CD8+ T cells sorted from blood. CDR3 residues: CASAYGEGVYEQYF. The CDR3 nucleotides are TGTGCCAGCGCTTATGGGGAGGGCGTCTACGAGCAGTACTTC.